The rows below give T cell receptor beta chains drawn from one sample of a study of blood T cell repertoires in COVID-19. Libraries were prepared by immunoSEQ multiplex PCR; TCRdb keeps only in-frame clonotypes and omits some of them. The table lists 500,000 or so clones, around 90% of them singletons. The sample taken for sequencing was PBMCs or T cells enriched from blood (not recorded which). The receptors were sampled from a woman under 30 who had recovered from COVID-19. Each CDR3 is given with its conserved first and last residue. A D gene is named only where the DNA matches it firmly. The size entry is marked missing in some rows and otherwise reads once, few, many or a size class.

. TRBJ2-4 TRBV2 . CASSEAQGREAKNIQYF TGTGCCAGCAGTGAAGCGCAGGGGCGAGAAGCCAAAAACATTCAGTACTTC
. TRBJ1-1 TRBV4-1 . CASTAGTEAFF TGCGCCAGCACCGCGGGGACTGAAGCTTTCTTT
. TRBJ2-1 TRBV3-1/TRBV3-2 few CASSPPGYEQFF TGTGCCAGCAGCCCCCCGGGGTATGAGCAGTTCTTC
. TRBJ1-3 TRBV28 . CASRPTGVSGNTIYF TGTGCCAGCAGGCCCACAGGCGTCTCTGGAAACACCATATATTTT
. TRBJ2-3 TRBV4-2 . CASSQDRGGGDTQYF TGTGCCAGCAGCCAAGATAGGGGGGGAGGAGATACGCAGTATTTT
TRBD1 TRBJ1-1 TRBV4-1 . CASSPQQGWTPGAFF TGCGCCAGCAGCCCCCAACAGGGGTGGACACCCGGAGCTTTCTTT
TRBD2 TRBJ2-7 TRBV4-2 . CASSQDSGGGAYEQYF TGTGCCAGCAGCCAAGATTCCGGCGGGGGAGCCTACGAGCAGTACTTC
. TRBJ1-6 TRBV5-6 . CASSAGSYNSPLHF TGTGCCAGCAGCGCGGGCTCCTATAATTCACCCCTCCACTTT
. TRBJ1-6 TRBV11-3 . CASSLTMNSPLHF TGTGCCAGCAGCTTGACAATGAATTCACCCCTCCACTTT
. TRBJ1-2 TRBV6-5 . CASSPSRGAHYGYTF TGTGCCAGCAGTCCCTCCCGGGGGGCACACTATGGCTACACCTTC
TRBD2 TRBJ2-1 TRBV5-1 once CASSFLIPWIAGFSYNEQFF TGCGCCAGCAGCTTCCTAATCCCTTGGATAGCGGGGTTCTCCTACAATGAGCAGTTCTTC
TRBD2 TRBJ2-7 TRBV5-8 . CASSLGLAGVNEQYF TGTGCCAGCAGCTTGGGGTTAGCGGGGGTTAACGAGCAGTACTTC
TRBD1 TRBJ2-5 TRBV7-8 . CASSPTPDREETQYF TGTGCCAGCAGCCCGACGCCGGACAGGGAAGAGACCCAGTACTTC
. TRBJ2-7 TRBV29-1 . CSVDRGLGSYEQYF TGCAGCGTTGACAGAGGGCTGGGGTCCTACGAGCAGTACTTC
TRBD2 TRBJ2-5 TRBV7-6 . CASNPSGTQETQYF TGTGCCAGCAACCCTAGCGGTACCCAAGAGACCCAGTACTTC
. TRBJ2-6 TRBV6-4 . CASSPLTGSGANVLTF TGTGCCAGCAGTCCCCTCACAGGGAGTGGGGCCAACGTCCTGACTTTC
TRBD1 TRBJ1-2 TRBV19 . CASRAWDSAYGYTF TGTGCCAGTAGGGCCTGGGACAGCGCTTATGGCTACACCTTC
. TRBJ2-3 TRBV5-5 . CASSPTTGLTDTQYF TGTGCCAGCAGCCCTACGACAGGACTCACAGATACGCAGTATTTT
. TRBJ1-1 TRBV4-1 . CASSQDMGGEAFF TGCGCCAGCAGCCAAGATATGGGGGGTGAAGCTTTCTTT
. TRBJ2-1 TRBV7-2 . CASSLGGSHNEQFF TGTGCCAGCAGCTTAGGAGGGAGCCACAATGAGCAGTTCTTC
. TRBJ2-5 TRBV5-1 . CASRWDSETQYF TGCGCCAGCCGCTGGGACTCGGAGACCCAGTACTTC
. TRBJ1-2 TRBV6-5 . CASSYSIGGSGGYTF TGTGCCAGCAGTTACTCGATTGGGGGTAGCGGTGGCTACACCTTC
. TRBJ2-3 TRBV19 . CASSTRDREWTDTQYF TGTGCCAGTAGTACCCGGGACCGGGAGTGGACAGATACGCAGTATTTT
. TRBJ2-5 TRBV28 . CASSVVEIPETQYF TGTGCCAGCAGTGTCGTCGAGATCCCGGAGACCCAGTACTTC
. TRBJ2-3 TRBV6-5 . CASSRTESTDTQYF TGTGCCAGCAGTCGGACAGAAAGCACAGATACGCAGTATTTT
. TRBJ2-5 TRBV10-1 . CATDYDGVETQYF TGCGCCACCGACTACGACGGGGTGGAGACCCAGTACTTC
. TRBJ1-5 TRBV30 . CAWTRDRGKPQHF TGTGCCTGGACTAGGGATCGAGGGAAGCCCCAGCATTTT
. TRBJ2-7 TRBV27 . CASSYRSDPGFYEQYF TGTGCCAGCAGTTATCGGTCGGACCCGGGGTTCTACGAGCAGTACTTC
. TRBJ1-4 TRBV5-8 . CASSLDRNNEKLFF TGTGCCAGCAGCTTGGACAGGAACAATGAAAAACTGTTTTTT
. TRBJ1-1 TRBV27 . CASSLREADTEAFF TGTGCCAGCAGTTTAAGGGAGGCAGACACTGAAGCTTTCTTT
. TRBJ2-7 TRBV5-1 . CASSLQGSVYEQYF TGCGCCAGCAGCCTACAGGGATCGGTCTACGAGCAGTACTTC
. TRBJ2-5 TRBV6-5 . CASNRVTQETQYF TGTGCCAGCAACAGGGTAACGCAAGAGACCCAGTACTTC
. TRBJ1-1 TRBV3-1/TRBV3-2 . CASSQEGGANTEAFF TGTGCCAGCAGCCAAGAGGGGGGGGCGAACACTGAAGCTTTCTTT
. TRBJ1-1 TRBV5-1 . CASSSPRGQAFF TGCGCCAGCAGCTCCCCGCGGGGCCAAGCTTTCTTT
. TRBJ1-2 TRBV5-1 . CASSLAGDSLDGYTF TGCGCCAGCAGCTTGGCGGGAGATTCGTTAGATGGCTACACCTTC
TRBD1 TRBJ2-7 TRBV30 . CARRDRGYEQYF TGTGCCCGGCGGGACAGGGGCTACGAGCAGTACTTC
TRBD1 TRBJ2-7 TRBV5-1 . CASSHFLSGTGETQNYEQYF TGCGCCAGCAGCCATTTCCTCTCCGGGACAGGTGAAACTCAAAATTACGAGCAGTACTTC
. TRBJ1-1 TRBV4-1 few CASSQGDSGRSSEAFF TGCGCCAGCAGCCAAGGGGACTCCGGACGGAGCTCTGAAGCTTTCTTT
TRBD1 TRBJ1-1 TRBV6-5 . CASTLTPRGDTEAFF TGTGCCAGCACCTTAACCCCCAGGGGGGACACTGAAGCTTTCTTT
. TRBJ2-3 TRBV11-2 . CASSLGTGTDTQYF TGTGCCAGCAGCTTGGGGACTGGCACAGATACGCAGTATTTT
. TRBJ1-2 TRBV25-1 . CASSESNYGYTF TGTGCCAGCAGTGAATCAAACTATGGCTACACCTTC
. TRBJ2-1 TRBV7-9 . CASSELGTAINEQFF TGTGCCAGCAGCGAGCTCGGGACTGCGATCAATGAGCAGTTCTTC
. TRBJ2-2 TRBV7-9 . CASSFGITGELFF TGTGCCAGCAGCTTTGGCATCACCGGGGAGCTGTTTTTT
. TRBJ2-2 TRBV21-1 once CASSKEGKTLPRGTGELFF TGTGCCAGCAGCAAAGAGGGAAAAACCCTACCCAGGGGGACCGGGGAGCTGTTTTTT
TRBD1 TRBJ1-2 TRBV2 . CASSVIGTVFVGYTF TGTGCCAGCAGTGTAATAGGGACAGTCTTTGTAGGCTACACCTTC
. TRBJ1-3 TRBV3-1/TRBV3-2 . CASSQARGGWNTIYF TGTGCCAGCAGCCAAGCCCGGGGAGGATGGAACACCATATATTTT